The clone carrying this T cell receptor (beta chain) occurred many times. Its specificity is not known. Before ophthalmopathy appeared, progressors gave blood at initial hyperthyroidism diagnosis. The authors took PBMCs from over 8.5 ml fresh peripheral blood. The CDR3 consists of 15 residues. Germline CDR1 is LNHNV and CDR2 is YYDKDF (reference sequence). The junction had 3 bases not matched to a gene; V was cut back by 0 bases and J by 2 bases. The sample originates from a study of T cells in Graves' hyperthyroidism and ophthalmopathy. Broader study findings: Among thyroid clonotypes expanded above 0.001, most also appeared in blood. The model identified upcoming ophthalmopathy a median about 6.5 months ahead of onset.

TCR beta CDR3 region amplification was performed from RNA transcripts. Primed by the HTBI set, a first-round RT-PCR was run on the TCR CDR3. Via MiXCR, TCRdb re-called the multiplex PCR reads, giving one row per CDR3 protein. This table holds more than 250,000 distinct CDR3 sequences, roughly 15% found once. The receptor was isolated from a woman aged 45-65 years with Graves' hyperthyroidism that later progressed to Graves' ophthalmopathy. Input material: blood. The chain employs TRBV15 and TRBJ2-5, with 7 nucleotides matching TRBD1. In DNA, the CDR3 is TGTGCCACCAGCAGAGATAGGGGACAGCAAGAGACCCAGTACTTC. This translates into CATSRDRGQQETQYF. The full variable domain, with the rest looked up from reference TRBV15 and TRBJ2-5, is DAMVIQNPRYQVTQFGKPVTLSCSQTLNHNVMYWYQQKSSQAPKLLFHYYDKDFNNEADTPDNFQSRRPNTSFCFLDIRSPGLGDTAMYLCATSRDRGQQETQYFGPGTRLLVL.